Below are 15 T cell receptor beta chains sequenced from a single sample in a study of T cell repertoires in cytomegalovirus infection. TCRdb recomputed calls from the reads with MiXCR, one row per CDR3 protein. The repertoire includes 400,000 or so distinct CDR3 sequences, 18% of them detected once, and about 10% sits in the top ten. Sequencing was done on a sample of PBMCs. The receptor set was obtained from a human donor in good health (CMV status not recorded). Some clones in this sample may be carry-over from other donors' samples.

This clonotype has ten or more counts. The chain has TRBV7-2 and TRBJ2-1; 14 nucleotides align to TRBD2. Germline trimming cut 0 bases from V and 5 bases from J; bases unmatched to any gene: 9. CDR3 length equals 19 residues. Germline lookup yields CDR1 SGHTA and CDR2 FQGNSA. CDR3 region: CASSLASWGLAGANNEQFF. CDR3 DNA: TGTGCCAGCAGCTTAGCTAGCTGGGGACTAGCGGGGGCTAACAATGAGCAGTTCTTC.

The chain is built from TRBV6-5 and TRBJ2-3; TRBD1 agrees at 7 bases. CDR1 is MNHEY, CDR2 SVGAGI, per germline. This CDR3 region has 13 residues. The ends lost 7 bases at V and 4 bases at J; junction bases unmatched: 5. CDR3 sequence (DNA): TGTGCCAGCACCCCAGGGGGTCCAGATACGCAGTATTTT. Protein sequence: CASTPGGPDTQYF.

This clonotype was detected only a few times. The chain uses TRBV19 and TRBJ2-1, with D possibly being TRBD2 (6 bases). The CDR3 is made up of 12 amino acids. Trimming pared 9 bases from V and 10 bases from J, leaving 16 bases between. Germline loops: CDR1 LNHDA, CDR2 SQIVND (reference sequence). For the CDR3, the DNA is TGTGCCAGCAGCGGGCGCTTTGAGGAGCAGTTCTTC. This encodes CASSGRFEEQFF.

The chain has TRBV3-1 and TRBJ2-5, with D possibly being TRBD2 (7 bases). Looked up from germline, CDR1 is LGHDT and CDR2 is YNNKEL (reference sequence). The CDR3 spans 16 residues. The V end was cut by 3 bases, the J end by 4 bases, with 18 bases between. In nucleotides, the CDR3 is TGTGCCAGCAGCCACCTAGGGGGGGGGCCTCGAGAGACCCAGTACTTC. Translating it yields CASSHLGGGPRETQYF.

This clonotype was recorded a few times. The chain joins TRBV10-2 to TRBJ1-5; D ambiguous. In germline, CDR1 is WSHSY, CDR2 SAAADI. Trimming cost V 0 bases and J 1 base, with 16 bases left between them. The CDR3 is made up of 18 amino acids. CDR3 in amino acids: CASSESTWVGLSNQPQHF. In DNA form, the CDR3 reads TGCGCCAGCAGTGAGTCGACCTGGGTGGGTCTGAGCAATCAGCCCCAGCATTTT.

This clonotype was detected ten times or more. The CDR3 is CASSLLVWATEAFF. In DNA form, the CDR3 reads TGTGCCAGCAGCTTATTGGTTTGGGCTACTGAAGCTTTCTTT. The rearrangement joins TRBV7-2 to TRBJ1-1; the D is unclear. Germline V gene data show CDR1 as SGHTA and CDR2 as FQGNSA. The CDR3 sequence is 14 residues long. Trimming took 2 bases from V and 5 from J, leaving 12 bases between them. Complete variable domain (other parts from reference TRBV7-2 and TRBJ1-1): GAGVSQSPSNKVTEKGKDVELRCDPISGHTALYWYRQSLGQGLEFLIYFQGNSAPDKSGLPSDRFSAERTGGSVSTLTIQRTQQEDSAVYLCASSLLVWATEAFFGQGTRLTVV.

This clonotype was observed many times. The chain links TRBV12-5 to TRBJ2-5; a weak D match, TRBD1 (6 bases). The CDR3 contains 14 residues. Trimming stripped 5 bases from V and 2 bases from J, with 12 bases between. Germline V CDR1 and CDR2: LGHNT, FRNRAP. CDR3 DNA sequence: TGTGCTAGTGGTATCCACAGGGTGCAAGAGACCCAGTACTTC. Its protein product is CASGIHRVQETQYF.

This chain connects TRBV19 to TRBJ1-2; tentatively, D is TRBD1 (6 bases). The CDR3 loop spans 12 amino acids. Germline loops: CDR1 LNHDA, CDR2 SQIVND (reference sequence). Trimming shortened V by 11 bases and J by 4 bases, and 14 bases separated the two germline ends. Here the CDR3 reads CAVNLRGYGYTF. CDR3 bases: TGTGCCGTAAACCTCAGGGGCTATGGCTACACCTTC.

The V and J genes are TRBV5-6 and TRBJ1-4; the match to TRBD1 covers 8 bases. Germline CDR1 and CDR2: SGHDT and YYEEEE. Trimming cost V 4 bases and J 8 bases; bases outside gene matches: 7. The CDR3 length is 14 residues. The CDR3 reads CASSLDRVDEKLFF. The CDR3 nucleotides read TGTGCCAGCAGCCTGGACAGGGTAGACGAAAAACTGTTTTTT. Full variable domain (missing parts from reference TRBV5-6 and TRBJ1-4): DAGVTQSPTHLIKTRGQQVTLRCSPKSGHDTVSWYQQALGQGPQFIFQYYEEEERQRGNFPDRFSGHQFPNYSSELNVNALLLGDSALYLCASSLDRVDEKLFFGSGTQLSVL.

The chain has TRBV5-1 and TRBJ2-3, with TRBD2 matching 7 bases. This CDR3 comprises 14 residues. V was clipped by 0 bases and J by 5 bases; unmatched bases: 3. Germline-derived CDR1 and CDR2 are SGHRS and YFSETQ. The DNA of the CDR3 is TGCGCCAGCAGCTTGGCGGCGGGAGAAGATACGCAGTATTTT. As protein: CASSLAAGEDTQYF.

This rearrangement joins TRBV30 to TRBJ2-3; tentatively, D is TRBD2 (5 bases). V lost 4 bases, J lost 1 base, and 9 bases lay in between. The germline CDR1 and CDR2 sequences are GTSNPN and SVGIG (reference sequence). The CDR3 runs 13 residues. In nucleotides, the CDR3 is TGTGCCTGGACACTAGGAGGCACAGATACGCAGTATTTT. This translates into CAWTLGGTDTQYF.

The table lists this clonotype with a few counts. A much bigger clone sits one base away, suggesting this may be a read error. The chain links TRBV2 to TRBJ1-6; TRBD1 might be the D (6 bases). The CDR3 length is 12 residues. V lost 6 bases, J lost 9 bases, and 9 bases lay in between. From germline, CDR1 is SNHLY and CDR2 FYNNEI. In DNA form, the CDR3 reads TGTGCCAGCAGCCCACAGGGTTCACCCCTCCACTTT. The encoded protein is CASSPQGSPLHF. The variable domain in full, completed from reference TRBV2 and TRBJ1-6, reads EPEVTQTPSHQVTQMGQEVILRCVPISNHLYFYWYRQILGQKVEFLVSFYNNEISEKSEIFDDQFSVERPDGSNFTLKIRSTKLEDSAMYFCASSPQGSPLHFGNGTRLTVT.

This clonotype was seen a few times. The chain employs TRBV20-1 and TRBJ2-5; D tentatively reads TRBD1 or TRBD2 (5 bases each). V was shortened by 1 base and J by 5 bases, with 11 bases between the two germline ends. The CDR3 consists of 13 residues. Germline V gene data show CDR1 as DFQATT and CDR2 as SNEGSKA (reference sequence). The CDR3 region has the DNA TGCAGTGCTAGAGGCTGGGGGAGCGAGACCCAGTACTTC. This codes for CSARGWGSETQYF.

This clonotype showed up just a few times. This sequence joins TRBV2 and TRBJ2-7, with D perhaps given as TRBD1 or TRBD2 (5 bases each). The V end was cut by 4 bases, the J end by 0 bases, with 22 bases between. Germline V gene data show CDR1 as SNHLY and CDR2 as FYNNEI. The CDR3 runs to 18 residues. The CDR3 bases are TGTGCCAGCAGTGGAGGGGAAGGTTCTGCTAGTGACTCCTACGAGCAGTACTTC. It yields the protein CASSGGEGSASDSYEQYF. The whole variable domain, remainder taken from reference TRBV2 and TRBJ2-7, is EPEVTQTPSHQVTQMGQEVILRCVPISNHLYFYWYRQILGQKVEFLVSFYNNEISEKSEIFDDQFSVERPDGSNFTLKIRSTKLEDSAMYFCASSGGEGSASDSYEQYFGPGTRLTVT.

This clonotype has only one observation. This could be a read error, since a much larger clone is one nucleotide away. The CDR3 spells CGSILSGNTGELFF. CDR3 sequence (DNA): TGTGGCAGCATCCTTAGCGGGAACACCGGGGAGCTGTTTTTT. The V gene is TRBV5-5, the J gene TRBJ2-2, with TRBD2 as a possible D gene (6 bases). Germline V gives CDR1 SGHKS, CDR2 YYEKEE (reference sequence). There are 14 residues in the CDR3.